This entry lists 6 T cell receptor beta chains sequenced from one sample in a study of OX40 agonist ivuxolimab in advanced cancers. TCRdb's table, derived via immunoSEQ multiplex PCR, lists solely in-frame clones and lacks some. The top ten hold 2% to 2.5% of the sample, which has about 69,000 clones, about four fifths seen once. The specimen comprised CD4+ or CD8+ T cells sorted from blood, sampled in a trial of the OX40 agonist ivuxolimab. These receptors all come from an adult with an advanced solid tumor such as melanoma, head and neck, liver or kidney cancer.

The chain combines TRBV5-1 with TRBJ2-4; D is uncertain. The CDR3 is 14 amino acids. With 0 bases removed from V and 4 bases from J, the gap between germline ends came to 8 bases. In germline, CDR1 is SGHRS, CDR2 YFSETQ. The CDR3 bases are TGCGCCAGCAGCTTGGGAACCATGAAAAACATTCAGTACTTC. Protein sequence: CASSLGTMKNIQYF.

V is TRBV30 and J is TRBJ1-5, with D possibly TRBD1 on 5 matching bases. Germline V CDR1 and CDR2: GTSNPN, SVGIG (reference sequence). V was clipped by 4 bases and J by 5 bases, with 12 bases between them. The CDR3 spans 13 residues. CDR3 sequence (DNA): TGTGCCTGGAAGGGGCAGGGTTATCAGCCCCAGCATTTT. This gives the protein CAWKGQGYQPQHF. The entire variable domain, with the rest obtained from reference TRBV30 and TRBJ1-5, is as follows: SQTIHQWPATLVQPVGSPLSLECTVEGTSNPNLYWYRQAAGRGLQLLFYSVGIGQISSEVPQNLSASRPQDRQFILSSKKLLLSDSGFYLCAWKGQGYQPQHFGDGTRLSIL.

The V gene is TRBV28, the J gene TRBJ1-5, with TRBD1 as a possible D gene (6 bases). The CDR3 has 15 residues. In germline, CDR1 is MDHEN, CDR2 SYDVKM. With 7 bases removed from V and 0 bases from J, the gap between germline ends came to 13 bases. As DNA, the CDR3 is TGTGCCAGCATCTTCCGGGGGCGTAGCAATCAGCCCCAGCATTTT. This translates into CASIFRGRSNQPQHF.

The chain uses TRBV7-9 and TRBJ2-7; 7 nucleotides line up with TRBD2. Trimming took 5 bases from V and 0 from J; bases not matched to a gene: 4. CDR1 is SEHNR, CDR2 FQNEAQ, per germline (reference sequence). The CDR3 consists of 14 residues. The DNA of the CDR3 is TGTGCCAGCAGCCCTAGCGGAAACTCCTACGAGCAGTACTTC. Its translation is CASSPSGNSYEQYF.

The chain is built from TRBV9 and TRBJ1-2; 9 bases fit TRBD1. Per germline, CDR1 SGDLS and CDR2 YYNGEE. This CDR3 is built from 15 residues. The V and J ends lost 3 bases and 3 bases, in that order; junction bases with no gene match: 6. The DNA for the CDR3 is TGTGCCAGCAGCGCTGGTGACAGGGGGGACTATGGCTACACCTTC. Translating it yields CASSAGDRGDYGYTF.

CDR3 in DNA: TGTGCCAGCAGCCAAGGGGTAGCGGGAGGGCTCGAGCAGTACTTC. This sequence encodes CASSQGVAGGLEQYF. The chain carries TRBV4-2 and TRBJ2-7; TRBD2 agrees at 11 bases. Germline V gene sequence: CDR1 LGHNA, CDR2 YNFKEQ. The CDR3 spans 15 residues. Trimming at V came to 1 base and at J to 6 bases, leaving 5 bases not matched to a gene.